The 13 T cell receptor beta chains given below trace back to one sample, sequenced in a study of radiation and T cells in renal cell carcinoma. Sequencing used immunoSEQ multiplex PCR; TCRdb keeps in-frame clones, though not all of them. The sample lists more than 140,000 clones, roughly 85% seen once, with roughly 25% in the top ten. Time point described: baseline pretreatment blood. Treatment specified: 15 Gy SBRT to primary tumor, nephrectomy 4 weeks later. This specimen was blood, taken from a patient whose treatment included radiotherapy and nephrectomy. Every receptor here comes from a woman aged 45 to 65 with renal cell carcinoma.

The chain uses TRBV10-3 and TRBJ2-5; no clear D. This CDR3 is built from 13 residues. The V end was cut by 4 bases, the J end by 2 bases, with 8 bases between. The V gene's germline CDR1 is ENHRY and CDR2 SYGVKD. This chain's CDR3 is CAISGGSQETQYF. CDR3 bases: TGTGCCATCAGTGGCGGCAGTCAAGAGACCCAGTACTTC.

Worth noting for this clone: The CDR3 end shows no conserved phenylalanine or tryptophan, and so a read error is likely. No DNA is shown, since the ends of the CDR3 on it are uncertain; the CDR3 is the one TCRdb lists. The CDR3 sequence: CASTDSAGTSGRV. The chain carries TRBV28 and TRBJ2-3; TRBD2 was called by the table and not checked on the DNA. Per the germline V gene, CDR1 is MDHEN and CDR2 is SYDVKM. The CDR3 extends over 13 residues, inclusive of both ends.

The J gene is TRBJ1-6, the V gene TRBV6-5; no clear D. This CDR3 is 14 amino acids long. Germline V gene data show CDR1 as MNHEY and CDR2 as SVGAGI. V dropped 4 bases and J dropped 7 bases, with 11 bases sitting between them. CDR3 in amino acids: CASSSQSQNSPLHF. CDR3 in DNA: TGTGCCAGCAGTTCCCAGTCACAGAATTCACCCCTCCACTTT.

CDR3 coding DNA: TGCGCCAGCAGCTTGGAAGCTAGCGGGTACTACGAGCAGTACTTC. Translation: CASSLEASGYYEQYF. The chain is built from TRBV5-1 and TRBJ2-7; TRBD2 aligns across 8 bases. J gave up 3 bases and V 0 bases, and 5 bases lay outside the gene matches. The CDR3 contains 15 residues. Germline CDR1 is SGHRS and CDR2 is YFSETQ.

This chain joins TRBV9 and TRBJ2-2; TRBD2 matches at 12 bases. Per the germline V gene, CDR1 is SGDLS and CDR2 is YYNGEE. The length of the CDR3 is 16 residues. The V segment lost 4 bases and the J segment 5 bases; nucleotides outside the gene matches: 6. Written as DNA, the CDR3 is TGTGCCAGCAGCTTTGGACTAGCGGGGCTTACCGGGGAGCTGTTTTTT. This translates into CASSFGLAGLTGELFF. Based on the CDR3 plus reference TRBV9 and TRBJ2-2, the full variable domain is DSGVTQTPKHLITATGQRVTLRCSPRSGDLSVYWYQQSLDQGLQFLIQYYNGEERAKGNILERFSAQQFPDLHSELNLSSLELGDSALYFCASSFGLAGLTGELFFGEGSRLTVL.

The chain carries TRBV7-9 and TRBJ2-3; D is possibly TRBD1 (5 bases). CDR3 length: 15 amino acids. Between the trimmed V and J ends, which lost 2 bases and 0 bases, there was a span of 9 bases. Germline V gives CDR1 SEHNR, CDR2 FQNEAQ (reference sequence). This CDR3 is CASSLRTPSTDTQYF. The CDR3 DNA is TGTGCCAGCAGCTTACGGACACCGAGCACAGATACGCAGTATTTT.

The rearrangement links TRBV7-2 to TRBJ1-4, with 10 bases identical to TRBD1. J was trimmed by 8 bases and V by 5 bases; bases with no gene match: 11. The CDR3 loop spans 16 amino acids. Looked up from germline, CDR1 is SGHTA and CDR2 is FQGNSA. The CDR3 here is CASSPGRGQGREKLFF. CDR3 nucleotides: TGTGCCAGCAGCCCAGGAAGGGGACAGGGGAGGGAAAAACTGTTTTTT.

The V gene is TRBV5-4, the J gene TRBJ1-6, with a tentative D call TRBD1 (5 bases). V lost 9 bases, J lost 6 bases, and 13 bases lay in between. Per the germline V gene, CDR1 is SGHNT and CDR2 is YYREEE (reference sequence). The CDR3 loop spans 13 amino acids. As DNA, the CDR3 is TGTGCCACTAGGGGATCGGGTAATTCACCCCTCCACTTT. Encoded protein: CATRGSGNSPLHF.

The gene calls are TRBV6-5 and TRBJ1-6, with 11 bases aligning to TRBD1. Germline CDR1 reads MNHEY; CDR2 reads SVGAGI. With 5 bases clipped from V and 7 bases from J, the junction kept 4 bases outside the gene matches. The CDR3 runs 15 residues. CDR3 coding DNA: TGTGCCAGCAGTCGGGGACAGGGGGAGAATTCACCCCTCCACTTT. Protein product: CASSRGQGENSPLHF.

The rearrangement joins TRBV5-1 to TRBJ1-1; the D is unclear. V shed 4 bases and J shed 5 bases, with 9 bases lying between them. Germline CDR1 is SGHRS and CDR2 is YFSETQ. The CDR3 has 12 amino acids. The CDR3 DNA follows: TGCGCCAGCAGCCAGGACGGGACTGAAGCTTTCTTT. Its translation: CASSQDGTEAFF.

This clone was detected many times. This chain joins TRBV7-3 and TRBJ2-7; 10 bases fit TRBD1. Losses at the gene ends were 5 bases for V and 5 bases for J; bases not matched to a gene: 6. Germline loops: CDR1 SGHTA, CDR2 FQGTGA. This CDR3 comprises 14 residues. DNA of the CDR3: TGTGCCAGCAGCCCCGGGACAGGGGACGACGAGCAGTACTTC. Its protein is CASSPGTGDDEQYF.

V usage is TRBV7-2 and J usage is TRBJ1-1, with D possibly being TRBD1 (5 bases). There are 15 residues in the CDR3. Germline lookup yields CDR1 SGHTA and CDR2 FQGNSA. V lost 5 bases and J 6 bases, leaving 19 bases between the germline ends. The DNA for the CDR3 is TGTGCCAGCAGCCCCGGGGCGGTCAGAGGGTCTGAAGCTTTCTTT. Translating gives CASSPGAVRGSEAFF. The entire variable domain, with the rest obtained from reference TRBV7-2 and TRBJ1-1, is as follows: GAGVSQSPSNKVTEKGKDVELRCDPISGHTALYWYRQSLGQGLEFLIYFQGNSAPDKSGLPSDRFSAERTGGSVSTLTIQRTQQEDSAVYLCASSPGAVRGSEAFFGQGTRLTVV.

This chain joins TRBV28 and TRBJ2-4; 10 nucleotides match TRBD2. V shed 10 bases, J shed 7 bases, and the junction held 16 bases outside the gene matches. From germline, CDR1 is MDHEN and CDR2 SYDVKM. The length of the CDR3 is 16 residues. CDR3 region: CAIRQGGGLARNIQYF. The DNA of the CDR3 is TGTGCCATCCGCCAGGGAGGGGGACTAGCGAGGAACATTCAGTACTTC.